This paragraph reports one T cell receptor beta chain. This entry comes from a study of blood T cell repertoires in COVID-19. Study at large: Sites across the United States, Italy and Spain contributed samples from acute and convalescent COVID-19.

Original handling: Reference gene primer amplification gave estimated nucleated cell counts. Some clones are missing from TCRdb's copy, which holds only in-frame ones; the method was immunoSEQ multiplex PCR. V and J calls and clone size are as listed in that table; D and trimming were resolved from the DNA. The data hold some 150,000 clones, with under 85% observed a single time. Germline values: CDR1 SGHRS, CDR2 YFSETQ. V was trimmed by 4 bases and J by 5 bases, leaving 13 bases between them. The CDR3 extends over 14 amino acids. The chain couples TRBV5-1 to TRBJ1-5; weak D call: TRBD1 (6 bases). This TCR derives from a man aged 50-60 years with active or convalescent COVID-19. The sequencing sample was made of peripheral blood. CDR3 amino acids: CASSKTGRDQPQHF. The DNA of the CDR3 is TGCGCCAGCAGCAAGACAGGAAGAGATCAGCCCCAGCATTTT. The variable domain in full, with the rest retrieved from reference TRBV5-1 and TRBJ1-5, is KAGVTQTPRYLIKTRGQQVTLSCSPISGHRSVSWYQQTPGQGLQFLFEYFSETQRNKGNFPGRFSGRQFSNSRSEMNVSTLELGDSALYLCASSKTGRDQPQHFGDGTRLSIL.